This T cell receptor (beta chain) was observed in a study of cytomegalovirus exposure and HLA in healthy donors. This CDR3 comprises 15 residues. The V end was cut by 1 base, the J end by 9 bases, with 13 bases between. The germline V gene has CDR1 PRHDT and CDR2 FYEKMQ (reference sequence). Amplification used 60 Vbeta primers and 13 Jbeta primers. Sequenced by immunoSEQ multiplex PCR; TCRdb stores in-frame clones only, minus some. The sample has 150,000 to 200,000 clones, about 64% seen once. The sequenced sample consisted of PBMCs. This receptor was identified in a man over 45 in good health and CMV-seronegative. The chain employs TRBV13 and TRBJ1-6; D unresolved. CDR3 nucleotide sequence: TGTGCCAGCAGCTTAGAAGCGGGCGCCGGTTCACCCCTCCACTTT. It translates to CASSLEAGAGSPLHF.